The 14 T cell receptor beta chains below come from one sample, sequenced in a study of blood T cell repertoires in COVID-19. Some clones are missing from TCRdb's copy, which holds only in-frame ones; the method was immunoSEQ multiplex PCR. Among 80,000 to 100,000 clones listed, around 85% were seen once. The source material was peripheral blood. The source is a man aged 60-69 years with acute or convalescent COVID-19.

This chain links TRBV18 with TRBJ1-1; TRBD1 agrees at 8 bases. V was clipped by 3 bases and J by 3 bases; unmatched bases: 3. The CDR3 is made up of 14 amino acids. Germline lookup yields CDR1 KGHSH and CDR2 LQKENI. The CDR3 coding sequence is TGTGCCAGCTCACCGGGACAGGCAGACACTGAAGCTTTCTTT. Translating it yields CASSPGQADTEAFF.

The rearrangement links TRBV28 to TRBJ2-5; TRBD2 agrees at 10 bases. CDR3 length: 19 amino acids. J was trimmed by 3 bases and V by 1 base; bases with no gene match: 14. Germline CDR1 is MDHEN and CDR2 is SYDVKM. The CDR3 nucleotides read TGTGCCAGCAGTTTATCGGGCCTAGCGGGAGTAGGGGGGGAAGAGACCCAGTACTTC. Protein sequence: CASSLSGLAGVGGEETQYF.

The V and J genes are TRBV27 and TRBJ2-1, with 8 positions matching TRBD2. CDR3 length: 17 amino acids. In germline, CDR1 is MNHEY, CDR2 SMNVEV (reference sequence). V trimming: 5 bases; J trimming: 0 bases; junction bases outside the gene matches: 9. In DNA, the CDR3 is TGTGCCAGCAGTCTACAACGAACTAGCGGCTCCTACAATGAGCAGTTCTTC. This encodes CASSLQRTSGSYNEQFF.

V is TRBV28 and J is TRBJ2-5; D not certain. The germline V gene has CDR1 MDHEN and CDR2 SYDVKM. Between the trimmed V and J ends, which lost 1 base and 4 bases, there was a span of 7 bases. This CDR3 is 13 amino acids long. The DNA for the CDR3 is TGTGCCAGCAGTTTATTCTCCTCAGAGACCCAGTACTTC. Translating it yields CASSLFSSETQYF.

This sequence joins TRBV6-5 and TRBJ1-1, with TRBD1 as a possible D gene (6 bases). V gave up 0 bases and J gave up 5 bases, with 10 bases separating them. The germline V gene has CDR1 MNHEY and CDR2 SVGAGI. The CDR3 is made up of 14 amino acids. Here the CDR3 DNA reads TGTGCCAGCAGTTACTCGTGGCAGGGGACTGAAGCTTTCTTT. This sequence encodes CASSYSWQGTEAFF.

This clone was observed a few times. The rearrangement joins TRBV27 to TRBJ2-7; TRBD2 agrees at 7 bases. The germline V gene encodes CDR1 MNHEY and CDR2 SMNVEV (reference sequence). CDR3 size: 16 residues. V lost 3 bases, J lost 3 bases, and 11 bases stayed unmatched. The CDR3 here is CASSFSVAGLFYEQYF. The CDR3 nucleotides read TGTGCCAGCAGTTTTTCGGTAGCGGGTTTATTCTACGAGCAGTACTTC.

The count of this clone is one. The CDR3 coding sequence is TGTGCCAGCAGCTTGTCTGGCAGGGAAGAGACCCAGTACTTC. It encodes CASSLSGREETQYF. The chain has TRBV5-4 and TRBJ2-5, with D possibly TRBD1 on 5 matching bases. Trimming shortened V by 1 base and J by 3 bases, and 10 bases separated the two germline ends. This CDR3 is built from 14 residues. Germline CDR1 is SGHNT and CDR2 is YYREEE (reference sequence).

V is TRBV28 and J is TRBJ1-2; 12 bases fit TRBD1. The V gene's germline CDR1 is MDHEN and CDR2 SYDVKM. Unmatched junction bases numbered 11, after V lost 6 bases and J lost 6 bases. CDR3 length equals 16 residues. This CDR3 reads CASRSTGTGGPHGYTF. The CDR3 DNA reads TGTGCCAGCAGAAGTACCGGGACAGGGGGCCCCCATGGCTACACCTTC.

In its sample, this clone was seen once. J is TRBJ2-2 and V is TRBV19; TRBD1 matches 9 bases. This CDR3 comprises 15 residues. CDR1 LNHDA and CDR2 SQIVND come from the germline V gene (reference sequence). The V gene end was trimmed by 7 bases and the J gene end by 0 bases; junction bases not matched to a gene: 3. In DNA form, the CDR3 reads TGTGCCAGTAACACAGGGGGCTCGAACACCGGGGAGCTGTTTTTT. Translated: CASNTGGSNTGELFF.

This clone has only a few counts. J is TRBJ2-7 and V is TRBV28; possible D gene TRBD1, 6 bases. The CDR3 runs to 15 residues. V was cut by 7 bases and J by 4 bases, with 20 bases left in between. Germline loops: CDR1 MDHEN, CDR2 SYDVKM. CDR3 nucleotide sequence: TGTGCCAGCAATCTCCCAGGACAGCGAGTGTACGAGCAGTACTTC. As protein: CASNLPGQRVYEQYF. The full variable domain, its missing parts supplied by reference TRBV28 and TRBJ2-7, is DVKVTQSSRYLVKRTGEKVFLECVQDMDHENMFWYRQDPGLGLRLIYFSYDVKMKEKGDIPEGYSVSREKKERFSLILESASTNQTSMYLCASNLPGQRVYEQYFGPGTRLTVT.

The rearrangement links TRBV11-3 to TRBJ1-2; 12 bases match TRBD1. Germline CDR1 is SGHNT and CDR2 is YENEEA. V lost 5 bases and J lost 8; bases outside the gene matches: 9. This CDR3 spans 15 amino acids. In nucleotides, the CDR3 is TGTGCCAGCAGCCCTAGGGACAGGGGGCTTGGAGGCTACACCTTC. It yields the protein CASSPRDRGLGGYTF.

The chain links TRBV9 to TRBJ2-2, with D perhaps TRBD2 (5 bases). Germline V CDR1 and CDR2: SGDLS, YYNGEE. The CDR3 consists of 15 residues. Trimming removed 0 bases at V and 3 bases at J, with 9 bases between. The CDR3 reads CASSVGGMDTGELFF. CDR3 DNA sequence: TGTGCCAGCAGCGTAGGAGGGATGGACACCGGGGAGCTGTTTTTT.

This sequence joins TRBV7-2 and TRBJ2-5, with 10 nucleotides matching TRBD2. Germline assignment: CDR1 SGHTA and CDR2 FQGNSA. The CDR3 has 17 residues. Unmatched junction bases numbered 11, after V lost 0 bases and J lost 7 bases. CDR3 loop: CASSLAGAAGGRGTQYF. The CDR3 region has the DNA TGTGCCAGCAGCTTAGCGGGGGCAGCGGGGGGGCGTGGGACCCAGTACTTC.

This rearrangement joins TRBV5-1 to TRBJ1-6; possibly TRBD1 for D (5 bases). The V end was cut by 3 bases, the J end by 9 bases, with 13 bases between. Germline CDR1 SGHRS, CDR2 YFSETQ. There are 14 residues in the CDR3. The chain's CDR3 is CASSWVGPGSPLHF. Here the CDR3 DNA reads TGCGCCAGCAGCTGGGTGGGGCCGGGTTCACCCCTCCACTTT.